This passage covers 18 T cell receptor beta chains from one sample sequenced in a study of T cell responses to AZD1222 COVID-19 vaccine (dated by TCRdb to 2020 to 2022). This sample's time point label indicates: about 28 days (+/-7) after the second vaccine dose. To prepare the library, the immunoSEQ multiplex PCR assay was applied. In its TCRdb copy, this immuneACCESS table keeps in-frame sequences only and misses some clones. Where compared with another copy, unresolved V genes explain less than half of these, and the others have no known cause. In all, the sample holds more than 95,000 clones, and 88% of those were seen once. 3.5% of the sample comes from the top ten. Sequencing was performed on peripheral blood, taken 28 days after the second AZD1222 dose. The receptor set was obtained from an adult who received the AZD1222 COVID-19 vaccine.

This chain links TRBV7-2 with TRBJ2-7; D possibly corresponds to TRBD2 (7 bases). V gave up 7 bases and J gave up 7 bases, with 23 bases separating them. This CDR3 has 15 residues. Germline lookup yields CDR1 SGHTA and CDR2 FQGNSA. The CDR3 sequence: CASTSPRGGLGEQYF. For the CDR3, the DNA is TGTGCCAGCACCTCCCCGAGGGGGGGGCTGGGAGAGCAGTACTTC.

The chain is built from TRBV5-4 and TRBJ1-5; possible D gene TRBD1, 6 bases. The germline V gene encodes CDR1 SGHNT and CDR2 YYREEE (reference sequence). V was shortened by 3 bases and J by 1 base, with 11 bases between the two germline ends. This CDR3 is 15 amino acids long. The CDR3 spells CASSYNGQSNQPQHF. The CDR3 DNA is TGTGCCAGCAGCTATAATGGACAGAGCAATCAGCCCCAGCATTTT. Variable domain in full (rest from reference TRBV5-4 and TRBJ1-5): ETGVTQSPTHLIKTRGQQVTLRCSSQSGHNTVSWYQQALGQGPQFIFQYYREEENGRGNFPPRFSGLQFPNYSSELNVNALELDDSALYLCASSYNGQSNQPQHFGDGTRLSIL.

The chain couples TRBV19 to TRBJ2-7; D possibly corresponds to TRBD2 (5 bases). There are 12 residues in the CDR3. The ends were cut back, 5 bases at V and 3 bases at J, with 8 bases in the middle. Germline values: CDR1 LNHDA, CDR2 SQIVND (reference sequence). CDR3 region: CASSAEGYEQYF. Written as DNA, the CDR3 is TGTGCCAGTAGTGCCGAGGGCTACGAGCAGTACTTC. The full variable domain, with the rest looked up from reference TRBV19 and TRBJ2-7, is DGGITQSPKYLFRKEGQNVTLSCEQNLNHDAMYWYRQDPGQGLRLIYYSQIVNDFQKGDIAEGYSVSREKKESFPLTVTSAQKNPTAFYLCASSAEGYEQYFGPGTRLTVT.

This chain uses TRBV5-1 with TRBJ1-2, with 8 positions matching TRBD1. The CDR3 consists of 15 residues. Per germline, CDR1 SGHRS and CDR2 YFSETQ. V lost 0 bases to trimming and J lost 4 bases; unmatched junction nucleotides: 5. This chain's CDR3 is CASSLAQGDLYGYTF. CDR3 nucleotides: TGCGCCAGCAGCTTGGCACAGGGGGACCTCTATGGCTACACCTTC. Drawing the rest from reference TRBV5-1 and TRBJ1-2, the complete variable domain is KAGVTQTPRYLIKTRGQQVTLSCSPISGHRSVSWYQQTPGQGLQFLFEYFSETQRNKGNFPGRFSGRQFSNSRSEMNVSTLELGDSALYLCASSLAQGDLYGYTFGSGTRLTVV.

The V call is TRBV29-1, the J call TRBJ1-3; 9 positions agree with TRBD1. Trimming removed 6 bases from V and 2 bases from J; junction bases left unmatched: 5. This CDR3 has 14 amino acids. The germline V gene encodes CDR1 SQVTM and CDR2 ANQGSEA. CDR3 sequence reads: CSVGGTGTGNTIYF. CDR3 sequence (DNA): TGCAGCGTCGGGGGGACAGGGACTGGAAACACCATATATTTT. Variable domain in full (rest from reference TRBV29-1 and TRBJ1-3): SAVISQKPSRDICQRGTSLTIQCQVDSQVTMMFWYRQQPGQSLTLIATANQGSEATYESGFVIDKFPISRPNLTFSTLTVSNMSPEDSSIYLCSVGGTGTGNTIYFGEGSWLTVV.

This clone was recorded only once. The rearrangement uses TRBV20-1 and TRBJ2-4, with TRBD1 matching 8 bases. V was pared by 3 bases and J by 12 bases, with 4 bases of the junction left unmatched. Germline CDR1 and CDR2: DFQATT and SNEGSKA (reference sequence). The CDR3 contains 11 residues. The CDR3 region is CSASQGAGQYF. Written as DNA, the CDR3 is TGCAGTGCTAGTCAGGGGGCTGGTCAGTACTTC.

The chain couples TRBV7-3 to TRBJ2-1; 8 bases line up with TRBD1. Trimming cost V 6 bases and J 3 bases; bases outside gene matches: 7. CDR3 length equals 15 residues. Germline CDR1 and CDR2: SGHTA and FQGTGA. CDR3 region: CASSPGQGSYNEQFF. As DNA, the CDR3 is TGTGCCAGCAGTCCAGGACAGGGAAGCTACAATGAGCAGTTCTTC.

The rearrangement joins TRBV27 to TRBJ2-7; 8 bases are shared with TRBD1. The V and J ends lost 5 bases and 0 bases, in that order; junction bases with no gene match: 9. The germline CDR1 and CDR2 sequences are MNHEY and SMNVEV (reference sequence). This CDR3 is built from 16 residues. The CDR3: CASSGTGGVSSYEQYF. The CDR3 nucleotides are TGTGCCAGCAGTGGAACAGGGGGTGTCAGCTCCTACGAGCAGTACTTC.

The gene calls are TRBV7-9 and TRBJ1-1; D gene uncertain. From germline, CDR1 is SEHNR and CDR2 FQNEAQ (reference sequence). The V and J ends lost 3 bases and 6 bases respectively, with 8 bases between them. CDR3 length: 12 residues. CDR3 amino acids: CASSFPGSEAFF. In DNA, the CDR3 is TGTGCCAGCAGCTTTCCGGGATCTGAAGCTTTCTTT.

This chain connects TRBV7-2 to TRBJ2-1; tentative D call: TRBD2 (6 bases). The CDR3 runs 14 residues. The germline V gene encodes CDR1 SGHTA and CDR2 FQGNSA. With 2 bases removed from V and 5 bases from J, the gap between germline ends came to 10 bases. The CDR3 here is CASSLSGLNNEQFF. The DNA of the CDR3 is TGTGCCAGCAGCTTATCTGGACTAAACAATGAGCAGTTCTTC.

The table lists this clone with a few counts. The chain links TRBV7-4 to TRBJ2-3; no reliable D call. V was clipped by 5 bases and J by 2 bases, with 17 bases between them. CDR3 length equals 16 residues. Looked up from germline, CDR1 is SGHVT and CDR2 is SQSDAQ. The CDR3 loop is CASSHFSGRHTDTQYF. In DNA, the CDR3 is TGTGCCAGCAGCCATTTCTCGGGCAGGCACACAGATACGCAGTATTTT.

The chain carries TRBV14 and TRBJ1-2, with 9 bases matching TRBD1. Germline V gene data show CDR1 as SGHDN and CDR2 as FVKESK. J gave up 7 bases and V 2 bases, and 5 bases lay outside the gene matches. The CDR3 is 14 amino acids. The CDR3 bases are TGTGCCAGCAGCCAACGTACAGGGGGCATTGGCTACACCTTC. Protein product: CASSQRTGGIGYTF.

The chain has TRBV28 and TRBJ1-6; the match to TRBD1 covers 8 bases. The CDR3 covers 13 residues. The V gene's germline CDR1 is MDHEN and CDR2 SYDVKM. The V gene end was trimmed by 11 bases and the J gene end by 8 bases; junction bases not matched to a gene: 8. CDR3 nucleotides: TGTGCCGGGAGGACAGGGAGTTATTCACCCCTCCACTTT. It encodes CAGRTGSYSPLHF.

The chain employs TRBV28 and TRBJ2-7; D possibly corresponds to TRBD2 (6 bases). CDR3 length: 15 residues. CDR1 and CDR2 (germline): MDHEN, SYDVKM. The V end was cut by 4 bases, the J end by 2 bases, with 15 bases between. The CDR3 loop is CASSSPGGGAYEQYF. The CDR3 region has the DNA TGTGCCAGCAGTTCCCCGGGTGGAGGGGCCTACGAGCAGTACTTC.

This chain links TRBV14 with TRBJ1-1; weak D call: TRBD1 (5 bases). V lost 0 bases and J lost 8, with 10 bases in between. Germline V gene sequence: CDR1 SGHDN, CDR2 FVKESK. CDR3 size: 13 residues. CDR3: CASSQDPRAEAFF. The DNA for the CDR3 is TGTGCCAGCAGCCAAGACCCCAGGGCGGAAGCTTTCTTT.

The genes are TRBV11-3 and TRBJ2-5; 10 bases match TRBD1. The CDR3 contains 15 residues. J was trimmed by 5 bases and V by 5 bases; bases with no gene match: 8. The germline V gene encodes CDR1 SGHNT and CDR2 YENEEA. The chain's CDR3 is CASSGRQGAGETQYF. Written as DNA, the CDR3 is TGTGCCAGCAGCGGCAGACAGGGGGCGGGGGAGACCCAGTACTTC.

V is TRBV5-1 and J is TRBJ2-7; D is ambiguous. The germline V gene encodes CDR1 SGHRS and CDR2 YFSETQ. CDR3 length equals 14 residues. Trimming removed 1 base from V and 2 bases from J, with 10 bases in between. CDR3 residues: CASSLSSYPYEQYF. The DNA of the CDR3 is TGCGCCAGCAGCTTGTCTTCCTACCCCTACGAGCAGTACTTC.

The rearrangement links TRBV19 to TRBJ2-5, with TRBD1 matching over 12 bases. The V and J ends lost 7 bases and 5 bases, in that order; junction bases with no gene match: 5. This CDR3 is 14 amino acids long. The V gene's germline CDR1 is LNHDA and CDR2 SQIVND (reference sequence). CDR3 loop: CASTGTGGWETQYF. The DNA of the CDR3 is TGTGCCAGTACAGGGACAGGGGGCTGGGAGACCCAGTACTTC.